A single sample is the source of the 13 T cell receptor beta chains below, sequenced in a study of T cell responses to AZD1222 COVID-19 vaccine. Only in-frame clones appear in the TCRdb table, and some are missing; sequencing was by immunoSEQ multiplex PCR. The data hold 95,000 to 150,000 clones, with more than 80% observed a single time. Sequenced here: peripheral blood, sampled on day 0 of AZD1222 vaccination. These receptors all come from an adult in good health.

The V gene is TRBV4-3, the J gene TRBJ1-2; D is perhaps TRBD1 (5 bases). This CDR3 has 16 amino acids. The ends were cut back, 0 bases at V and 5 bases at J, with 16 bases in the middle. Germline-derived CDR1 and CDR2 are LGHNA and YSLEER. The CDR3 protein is CASSQDFRDALYGYTF. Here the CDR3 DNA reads TGCGCCAGCAGCCAAGATTTCAGGGATGCACTTTATGGCTACACCTTC.

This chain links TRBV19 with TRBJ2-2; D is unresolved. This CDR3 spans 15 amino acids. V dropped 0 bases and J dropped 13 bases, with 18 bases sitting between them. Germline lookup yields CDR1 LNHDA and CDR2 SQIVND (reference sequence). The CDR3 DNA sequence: TGTGCCAGTAGTATAGAAGGCGGCAGCAAAAGCGTGCTGTTTTTT. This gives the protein CASSIEGGSKSVLFF.

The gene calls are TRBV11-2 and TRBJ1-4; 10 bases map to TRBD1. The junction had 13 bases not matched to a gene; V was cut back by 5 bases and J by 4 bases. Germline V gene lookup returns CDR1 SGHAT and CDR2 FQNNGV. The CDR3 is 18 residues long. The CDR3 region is CASSPDRGRGFVNEKLFF. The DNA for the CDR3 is TGTGCCAGCAGCCCCGACAGGGGGCGGGGGTTCGTTAATGAAAAACTGTTTTTT.

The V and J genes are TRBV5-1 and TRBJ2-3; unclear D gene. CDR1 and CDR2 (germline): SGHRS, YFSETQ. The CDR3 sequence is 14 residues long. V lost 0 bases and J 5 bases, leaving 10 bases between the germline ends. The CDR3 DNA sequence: TGCGCCAGCAGCTTGGTATTAGCCGTAGATACGCAGTATTTT. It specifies CASSLVLAVDTQYF.

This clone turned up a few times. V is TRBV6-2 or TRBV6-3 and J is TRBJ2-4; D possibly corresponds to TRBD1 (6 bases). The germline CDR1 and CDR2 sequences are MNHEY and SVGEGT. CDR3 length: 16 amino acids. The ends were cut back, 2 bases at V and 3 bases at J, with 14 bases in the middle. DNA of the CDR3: TGTGCCAGCAGTTACGGGCAGGAAGGGGGCAAAAACATTCAGTACTTC. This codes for CASSYGQEGGKNIQYF.

The CDR3 DNA sequence: TGTGCCAGCAGTGCCCTAGCCAAAAACATTCAGTACTTC. The encoded protein is CASSALAKNIQYF. The chain employs TRBV6-2 or TRBV6-3 and TRBJ2-4, with D hard to call. The ends were cut back, 5 bases at V and 0 bases at J, with 5 bases in the middle. Looked up from germline, CDR1 is MNHEY and CDR2 is SVGEGT. CDR3 length: 13 amino acids.

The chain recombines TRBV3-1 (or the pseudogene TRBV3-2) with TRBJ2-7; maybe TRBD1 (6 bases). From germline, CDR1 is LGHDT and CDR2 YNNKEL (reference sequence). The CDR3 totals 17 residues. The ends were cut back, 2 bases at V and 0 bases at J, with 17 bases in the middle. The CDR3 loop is CASSQPNSGVDSYEQYF. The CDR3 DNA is TGTGCCAGCAGCCAACCTAACTCAGGGGTGGACTCCTACGAGCAGTACTTC.

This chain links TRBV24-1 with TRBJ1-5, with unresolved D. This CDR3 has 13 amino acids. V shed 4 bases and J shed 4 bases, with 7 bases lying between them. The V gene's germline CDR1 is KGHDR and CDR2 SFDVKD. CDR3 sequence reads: CATSDGRNQPQHF. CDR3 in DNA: TGTGCCACCAGTGACGGGAGAAATCAGCCCCAGCATTTT.

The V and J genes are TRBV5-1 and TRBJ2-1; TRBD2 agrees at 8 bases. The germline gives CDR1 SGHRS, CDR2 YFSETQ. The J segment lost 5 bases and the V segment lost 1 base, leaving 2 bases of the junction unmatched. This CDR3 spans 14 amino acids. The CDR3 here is CASSLTSGNNEQFF. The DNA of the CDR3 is TGCGCCAGCAGCTTGACTAGCGGAAACAATGAGCAGTTCTTC. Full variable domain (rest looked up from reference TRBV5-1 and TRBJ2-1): KAGVTQTPRYLIKTRGQQVTLSCSPISGHRSVSWYQQTPGQGLQFLFEYFSETQRNKGNFPGRFSGRQFSNSRSEMNVSTLELGDSALYLCASSLTSGNNEQFFGPGTRLTVL.

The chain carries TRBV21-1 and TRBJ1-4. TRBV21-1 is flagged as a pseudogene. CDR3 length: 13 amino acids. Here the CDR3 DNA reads TGTGCCAGCAGCAAAGGAAAAAGTGAAAAACTGTTTTTT. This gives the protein CASSKGKSEKLFF.

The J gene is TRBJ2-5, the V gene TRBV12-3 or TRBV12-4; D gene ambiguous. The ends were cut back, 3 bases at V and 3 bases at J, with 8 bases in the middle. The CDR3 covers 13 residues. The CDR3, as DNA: TGTGCCAGCAGTTTCTTCAGAAAAGAGACCCAGTACTTC. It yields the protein CASSFFRKETQYF.

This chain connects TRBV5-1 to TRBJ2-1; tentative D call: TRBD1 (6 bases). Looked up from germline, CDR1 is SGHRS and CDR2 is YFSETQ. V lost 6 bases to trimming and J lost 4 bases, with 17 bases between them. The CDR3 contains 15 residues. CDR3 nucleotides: TGCGCCAGCACCCCCTCTGGGGGCAATTACAATGAGCAGTTCTTC. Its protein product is CASTPSGGNYNEQFF.

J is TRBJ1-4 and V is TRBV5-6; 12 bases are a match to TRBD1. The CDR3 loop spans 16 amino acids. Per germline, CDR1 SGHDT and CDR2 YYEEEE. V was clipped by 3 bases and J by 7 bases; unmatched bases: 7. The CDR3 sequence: CASSSGQGARVEKLFF. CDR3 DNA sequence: TGTGCCAGCAGCTCGGGACAGGGGGCGAGAGTTGAAAAACTGTTTTTT.